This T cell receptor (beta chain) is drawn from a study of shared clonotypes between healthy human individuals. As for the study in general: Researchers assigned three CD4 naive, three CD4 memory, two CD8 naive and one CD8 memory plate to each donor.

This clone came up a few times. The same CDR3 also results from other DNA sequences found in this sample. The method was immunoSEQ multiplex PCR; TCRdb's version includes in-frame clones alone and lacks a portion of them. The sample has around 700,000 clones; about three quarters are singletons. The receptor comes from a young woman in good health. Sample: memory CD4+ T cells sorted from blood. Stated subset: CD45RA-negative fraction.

CDR3 in amino acids: CASSEGGYNEQFF. CDR3 DNA: TGTGCCAGCAGTGAAGGCGGATACAATGAGCAGTTCTTC. The genes are TRBV6-1 and TRBJ2-1; D unresolved. The V gene's germline CDR1 is MNHNS and CDR2 SASEGT. The V end lost 1 base, the J end lost 4 bases, and 5 bases lay between the germline ends. CDR3 length equals 13 residues.